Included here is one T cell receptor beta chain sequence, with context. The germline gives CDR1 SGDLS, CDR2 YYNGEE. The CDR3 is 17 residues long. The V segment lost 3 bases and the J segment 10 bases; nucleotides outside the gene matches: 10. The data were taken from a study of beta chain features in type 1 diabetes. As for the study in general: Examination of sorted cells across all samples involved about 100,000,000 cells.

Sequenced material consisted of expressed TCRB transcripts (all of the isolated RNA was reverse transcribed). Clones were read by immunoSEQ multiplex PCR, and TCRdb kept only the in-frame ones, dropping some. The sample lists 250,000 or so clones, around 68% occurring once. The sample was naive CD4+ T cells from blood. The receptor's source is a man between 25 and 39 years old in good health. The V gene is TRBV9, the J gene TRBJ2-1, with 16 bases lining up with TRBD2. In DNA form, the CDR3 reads TGTGCCAGCAGCGCCGGTACGGGACTAGCGGGAGGGCCGGAGCAGTTCTTC. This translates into CASSAGTGLAGGPEQFF.